The clone carrying this T cell receptor (beta chain) has ten or more counts. This sample stems from a study of neurological immune-mediated disorders. Germline CDR1 reads MNHEY; CDR2 reads SMNVEV (reference sequence). The CDR3 consists of 15 residues. The ends were cut back, 4 bases at V and 0 bases at J, with 13 bases in the middle. In TCRdb, the 5' RACE reads were re-called with MiXCR into one record per CDR3 protein. Of 90,000 to 100,000 distinct CDR3 sequences listed, 3.5% are singletons. The clonotype comes from a young woman with multiple sclerosis. The genes are TRBV27 and TRBJ2-7; perhaps D is TRBD1 or TRBD2 (5 bases each). The sequenced sample was PBMCs. CDR3 region: CASSSGRLSSYEQYF. CDR3 coding DNA: TGTGCCAGCAGTTCGGGACGGCTGAGCTCCTACGAGCAGTACTTC.